This record concerns one T cell receptor beta chain sequence. Its specificity is not known. The sample originates from a study of T cells in Graves' hyperthyroidism and ophthalmopathy. Overall study context: Peripheral blood was acquired at first diagnosis, ahead of any therapy whatsoever.

V was cut by 7 bases and J by 0 bases, with 7 bases left in between. CDR1 is SQVTM and CDR2 is ANQGSEA in the germline V gene. This CDR3 contains 11 residues. Extraction of PBMCs used under 13 ml of fresh peripheral blood. Study-level points and caveats: Ophthalmopathy was predicted by the model a median of around 5.9 months ahead of onset.

Authors of the study amplified TCR beta CDR3 regions from RNA transcripts. The HTBI set primed first-round TCR CDR3 RT-PCR. From the multiplex PCR reads, TCRdb called clonotypes with MiXCR, one entry per CDR3 protein. The sample holds around 760,000 distinct CDR3 sequences; 30% to 40% are singletons and the top ten take around 30%. This receptor was identified in a woman in her 40s with Graves' hyperthyroidism. The sequenced sample was blood. V is TRBV29-1 and J is TRBJ2-7; D call uncertain. CDR3 residues: CSATSSYEQYF. CDR3 bases: TGCAGCGCTACGAGCTCCTACGAGCAGTACTTC.